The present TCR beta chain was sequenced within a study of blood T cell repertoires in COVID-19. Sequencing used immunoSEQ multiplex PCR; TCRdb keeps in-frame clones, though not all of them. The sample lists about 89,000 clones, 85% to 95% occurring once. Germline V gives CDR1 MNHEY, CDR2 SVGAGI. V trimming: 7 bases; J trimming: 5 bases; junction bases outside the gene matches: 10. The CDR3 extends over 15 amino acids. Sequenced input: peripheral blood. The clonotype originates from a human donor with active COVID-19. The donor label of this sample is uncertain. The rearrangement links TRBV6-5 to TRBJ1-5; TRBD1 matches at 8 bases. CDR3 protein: CASNEGGQAYQPQHF. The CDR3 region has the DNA TGTGCCAGCAACGAAGGGGGACAGGCTTATCAGCCCCAGCATTTT.